The rows below give T cell receptor beta chains drawn from one sample of a study of human T cells and chemical hapten exposure. TCRdb re-derived calls from the RACE reads in MiXCR, one entry per CDR3 protein. The sample consists of more than 150,000 distinct CDR3 sequences, 14% of them appearing once. Source: whole blood, taken in connection with sensitization to the hapten diphenylcyclopropenone (DPC). The receptors originated from a woman aged 30 to 39 with alopecia areata. Some clones in this sample may be carry-over from other donors' samples. Both conserved end residues are part of each CDR3. Each record gives: J gene, D gene, V gene, clone size, CDR3 protein, CDR3 DNA. The D gene is left open where the match is weak. Size tells how often a clone was seen (once, few, many) or the class of an expanded clone, and some rows leave it out.

TRBJ2-1 | NA | TRBV27 | NA | CASREQGSYNEQFF | TGTGCCAGCCGGGAACAGGGCTCCTACAATGAGCAGTTCTTC
TRBJ1-5 | NA | TRBV2 | few | CASTEGQGHQPQHF | TGTGCCAGCACCGAGGGCCAGGGTCATCAGCCCCAGCATTTT
TRBJ2-3 | TRBD2 | TRBV7-9 | NA | CASSQLPRLAVPDTQYF | TGTGCCAGCAGTCAACTCCCTAGACTAGCCGTTCCAGATACGCAGTATTTT
TRBJ2-7 | TRBD1 | TRBV7-9 | few | CASSDRTGSYEQYF | TGTGCCAGCAGCGATAGGACAGGTTCCTACGAGCAGTACTTC
TRBJ2-7 | NA | TRBV29-1 | few | CSVTTQGPPHEQYF | TGCAGCGTCACTACACAGGGCCCACCCCACGAGCAGTACTTC
TRBJ2-3 | TRBD1 | TRBV28 | few | CASRKGPGQTTDTQYF | TGTGCCAGCAGAAAAGGTCCGGGACAGACCACAGATACGCAGTATTTT
TRBJ2-7 | TRBD2 | TRBV5-1 | many | CASSFLAGAGEQYF | TGCGCCAGCAGCTTCCTAGCGGGGGCCGGGGAGCAGTACTTC
TRBJ1-1 | TRBD1 | TRBV28 | NA | CASSPQGEATEAFF | TGTGCCAGCAGCCCACAGGGGGAAGCCACTGAAGCTTTCTTT
TRBJ2-5 | TRBD2 | TRBV2 | many | CASNGLAEGTQYF | TGTGCCAGCAACGGACTAGCGGAAGGGACCCAGTACTTC
TRBJ2-7 | TRBD2 | TRBV18 | NA | CASSPSGSKNEQYF | TGTGCCAGCTCTCCCAGCGGGAGCAAGAACGAGCAGTACTTC
TRBJ1-2 | TRBD1 | TRBV6-6 | many | CASSEKMGQGFYYGYTF | TGTGCCAGCAGTGAAAAGATGGGACAGGGGTTTTACTATGGCTACACCTTC
TRBJ2-3 | TRBD2 | TRBV29-1 | few | CSADSGSNTDTQYF | TGCAGCGCGGATAGCGGGAGTAACACAGATACGCAGTATTTT
TRBJ2-1 | TRBD1 | TRBV14 | NA | CASTRDSLFNEQFF | TGTGCCAGCACCCGGGACAGCTTATTCAATGAGCAGTTCTTC
TRBJ2-7 | TRBD2 | TRBV20-1 | NA | CSAPPGGNSYEQYF | TGCAGTGCTCCCCCGGGAGGGAACTCCTACGAGCAGTACTTC
TRBJ1-6 | NA | TRBV7-3 | few | CASSTGWNSPLHF | TGTGCCAGCAGCACAGGGTGGAACTCACCCCTCCACTTT
TRBJ1-5 | NA | TRBV19 | NA | CASSLGWGTGFRNQPQHF | TGTGCCAGTAGCCTGGGATGGGGAACAGGGTTTCGCAATCAGCCCCAGCATTTT
TRBJ2-1 | NA | TRBV5-1 | NA | CASSFERRYNEQFF | TGCGCCAGCAGCTTCGAGCGGCGCTACAATGAGCAGTTCTTC
TRBJ2-2 | NA | TRBV6-5 | few | CASSYSKGRVYTGELFF | TGTGCCAGCAGTTACTCGAAGGGCAGGGTTTACACCGGGGAGCTGTTTTTT
TRBJ1-5 | TRBD1 | TRBV28 | many | CASSPGQGGHQPQHF | TGTGCCAGCAGCCCCGGGCAGGGGGGGCATCAGCCCCAGCATTTT
TRBJ1-4 | NA | TRBV20-1 | few | CSARMADLNEKLFF | TGCAGTGCTAGGATGGCAGACCTTAATGAAAAACTGTTTTTT
TRBJ2-2 | NA | TRBV2 | NA | CASMASLISGELFF | TGTGCCAGCATGGCTAGCCTTATCTCCGGGGAGCTGTTTTTT
TRBJ2-7 | TRBD2 | TRBV6-6 | few | CASRRTSGDEQYF | TGTGCCAGCAGGAGGACTAGCGGGGACGAGCAGTACTTC
TRBJ1-6 | TRBD1 | TRBV20-1 | few | CSARPQDRRGPLHF | TGCAGTGCTAGACCTCAGGACAGGCGGGGACCCCTCCACTTT
TRBJ2-7 | NA | TRBV4-2 | NA | CASSLGRHYEQYF | TGTGCCAGCAGCCTGGGACGGCACTACGAGCAGTACTTC
TRBJ2-1 | TRBD2 | TRBV20-1 | many | CSAPRGSGRGMGNEQFF | TGCAGTGCCCCTAGGGGCTCCGGGAGGGGAATGGGCAATGAGCAGTTCTTC
TRBJ2-1 | TRBD1 | TRBV11-3 | many | CASSLLQMARGLYNEQFF | TGTGCCAGCAGCTTACTTCAAATGGCCAGGGGGCTCTACAATGAGCAGTTCTTC
TRBJ1-3 | NA | TRBV25-1 | NA | CASSETDSGNTIYF | TGTGCCAGCAGTGAGACGGATTCTGGAAACACCATATATTTT
TRBJ2-1 | TRBD2 | TRBV14 | many | CASRQTSGGNSYNEQFF | TGTGCCAGCAGACAGACTAGCGGGGGGAACTCCTACAATGAGCAGTTCTTC
TRBJ1-6 | TRBD1 | TRBV9 | NA | CASSGGQGLNSPLHF | TGTGCCAGCAGCGGAGGACAGGGTCTCAATTCACCCCTCCACTTT
TRBJ2-2 | NA | TRBV6-1 | NA | CATAWAPLNTGELFF | TGTGCCACCGCCTGGGCCCCGCTGAACACCGGGGAGCTGTTTTTT
TRBJ2-1 | NA | TRBV4-1 | few | CASSSWRERRPEQFF | TGCGCCAGCAGCTCCTGGCGGGAACGCCGACCTGAGCAGTTCTTC
TRBJ2-1 | NA | TRBV6-2/TRBV6-3 | NA | CASSYSGSNEQFF | TGTGCCAGCAGTTACTCGGGGTCGAATGAGCAGTTCTTC
TRBJ1-5 | TRBD1 | TRBV20-1 | many | CSASRGTGPGQPQHF | TGCAGTGCTAGTAGGGGGACAGGGCCGGGACAGCCCCAGCATTTT
TRBJ1-2 | NA | TRBV7-9 | few | CASSLVTGGGYGYTF | TGTGCCAGCAGCTTAGTAACCGGGGGCGGCTATGGCTACACCTTC
TRBJ2-3 | TRBD1 | TRBV28 | NA | CAIPGQNTDTQYF | TGTGCCATCCCGGGACAGAACACAGATACGCAGTATTTT
TRBJ1-2 | TRBD1 | TRBV15 | NA | CATSRDPRGTGGYTF | TGTGCCACCAGCAGAGATCCCAGGGGGACGGGAGGCTACACCTTC
TRBJ1-5 | NA | TRBV7-3 | NA | CASSLRGLQGPGDQPQHF | TGTGCCAGCAGCTTAAGAGGGCTACAGGGCCCGGGTGATCAGCCCCAGCATTTT
TRBJ2-2 | TRBD2 | TRBV7-2 | NA | CASSLAILAGNTGELFF | TGTGCCAGCAGCTTAGCGATTCTAGCGGGGAACACCGGGGAGCTGTTTTTT
TRBJ2-2 | TRBD1 | TRBV5-4 | few | CASTGQGAVTGELFF | TGTGCCAGCACCGGACAGGGGGCGGTCACCGGGGAGCTGTTTTTT
TRBJ2-1 | TRBD2 | TRBV11-1 | few | CASSLSLDGRIYNEQFF | TGTGCCAGCAGCTTATCTCTCGACGGGAGGATCTACAATGAGCAGTTCTTC
TRBJ2-5 | NA | TRBV6-2/TRBV6-3 | few | CASSYVDTETQYF | TGTGCCAGCAGTTATGTGGATACAGAGACCCAGTACTTC
TRBJ1-6 | NA | TRBV7-2 | NA | CVSSTGKSPLHF | TGTGTCAGCTCAACAGGGAAGTCACCCCTCCACTTT
TRBJ2-1 | NA | TRBV5-6 | NA | CASSSNSFVSSYNEQFF | TGTGCCAGCAGCTCCAATAGCTTTGTTAGCTCCTACAATGAGCAGTTCTTC
TRBJ1-5 | NA | TRBV16 | many | CASSHREDSNQPQHF | TGTGCCAGCAGCCATAGGGAGGATAGCAATCAGCCCCAGCATTTT
TRBJ2-1 | TRBD2 | TRBV3-1 | NA | CASSPTSGGSYNEQFF | TGTGCCAGCAGCCCGACTAGCGGGGGCTCCTACAATGAGCAGTTCTTC
TRBJ2-7 | NA | TRBV3-1 | NA | CASSQLNYEQYF | TGTGCCAGCAGCCAACTAAACTACGAGCAGTACTTC
TRBJ1-1 | TRBD1 | TRBV29-1 | NA | CSAGTGALNTEAFF | TGCAGCGCCGGGACAGGGGCGTTAAACACTGAAGCTTTCTTT
TRBJ1-5 | NA | TRBV18 | few | CASSPGWNQPQHF | TGTGCCAGCTCACCAGGGTGGAATCAGCCCCAGCATTTT
TRBJ1-2 | TRBD1 | TRBV29-1 | NA | CSVETTNTGDYGYTF | TGCAGCGTTGAGACAACCAACACAGGGGACTATGGCTACACCTTC
TRBJ1-2 | NA | TRBV18 | few | CASSPTGSYGYTF | TGTGCCAGCTCACCAACAGGGAGCTATGGCTACACCTTC
TRBJ2-1 | NA | TRBV5-1 | NA | CASSLPQDLHTSSYNEQFF | TGCGCCAGCAGCTTACCCCAGGACCTCCATACGAGCTCCTACAATGAGCAGTTCTTC
TRBJ2-1 | NA | TRBV7-9 | NA | CASSLVRGNEQFF | TGTGCCAGCAGCTTAGTAAGGGGTAATGAGCAGTTCTTC
TRBJ1-1 | TRBD1 | TRBV10-3 | many | CAISRDSLNTEAFF | TGTGCCATCAGTCGGGACAGTTTGAACACTGAAGCTTTCTTT
TRBJ2-2 | TRBD1 | TRBV14 | few | CASSQDRGSGELFF | TGTGCCAGCAGCCAGGACAGGGGATCCGGGGAGCTGTTTTTT